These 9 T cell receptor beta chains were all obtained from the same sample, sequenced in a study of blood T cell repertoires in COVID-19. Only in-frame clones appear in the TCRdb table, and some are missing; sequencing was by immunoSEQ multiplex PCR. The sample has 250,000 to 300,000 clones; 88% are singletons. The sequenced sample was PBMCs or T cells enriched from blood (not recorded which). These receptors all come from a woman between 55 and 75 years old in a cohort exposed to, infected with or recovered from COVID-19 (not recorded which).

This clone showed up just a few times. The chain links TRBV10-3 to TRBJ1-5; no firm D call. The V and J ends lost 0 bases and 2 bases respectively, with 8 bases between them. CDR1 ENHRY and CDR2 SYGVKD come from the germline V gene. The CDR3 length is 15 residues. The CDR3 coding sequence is TGTGCCATCAGTGAGTCAACAGTACGCAATCAGCCCCAGCATTTT. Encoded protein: CAISESTVRNQPQHF.

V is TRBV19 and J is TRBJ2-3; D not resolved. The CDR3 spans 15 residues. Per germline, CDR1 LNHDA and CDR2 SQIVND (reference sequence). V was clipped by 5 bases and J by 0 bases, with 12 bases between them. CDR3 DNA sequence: TGTGCCAGTAGTCTAGGGCTGACTAGCACAGATACGCAGTATTTT. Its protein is CASSLGLTSTDTQYF.

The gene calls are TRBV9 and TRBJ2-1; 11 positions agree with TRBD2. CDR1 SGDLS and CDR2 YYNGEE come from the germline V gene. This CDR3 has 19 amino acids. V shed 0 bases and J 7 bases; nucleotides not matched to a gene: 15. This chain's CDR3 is CASSVGAGGLAGGSNEQFF. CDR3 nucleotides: TGTGCCAGCAGCGTAGGGGCAGGGGGCCTAGCGGGAGGATCGAATGAGCAGTTCTTC.

The CDR3 DNA reads TGTGCCAGCAGCTTTAACCCTAGCGGGATCTACGAGCAGTACTTC. It is translated as CASSFNPSGIYEQYF. The chain is built from TRBV7-2 and TRBJ2-7, with TRBD2 matching over 9 bases. The CDR3 loop spans 15 amino acids. CDR1 and CDR2 from the germline V gene are SGHTA and FQGNSA. V was clipped by 3 bases and J by 3 bases; unmatched bases: 6.

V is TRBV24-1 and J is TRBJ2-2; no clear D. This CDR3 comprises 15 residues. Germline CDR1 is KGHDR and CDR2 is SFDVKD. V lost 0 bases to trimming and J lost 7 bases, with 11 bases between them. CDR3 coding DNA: TGTGCCACCAGTGATTTGGCGGCATTCGACGGGGAGCTGTTTTTT. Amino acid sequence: CATSDLAAFDGELFF.

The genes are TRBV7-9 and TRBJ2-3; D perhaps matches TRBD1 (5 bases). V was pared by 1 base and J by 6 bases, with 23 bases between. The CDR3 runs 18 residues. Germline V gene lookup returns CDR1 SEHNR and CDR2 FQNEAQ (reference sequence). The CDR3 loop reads CASSLGTLGQGLMDTQYF. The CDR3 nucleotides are TGTGCCAGCAGCTTAGGGACATTGGGTCAGGGCCTCATGGATACGCAGTATTTT.

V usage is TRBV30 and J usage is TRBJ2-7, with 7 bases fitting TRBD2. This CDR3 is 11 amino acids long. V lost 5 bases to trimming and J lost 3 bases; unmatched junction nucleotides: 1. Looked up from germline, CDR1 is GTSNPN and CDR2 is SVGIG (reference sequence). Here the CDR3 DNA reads TGTGCCTGGGCGGGGGTCTACGAGCAGTACTTC. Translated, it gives CAWAGVYEQYF.

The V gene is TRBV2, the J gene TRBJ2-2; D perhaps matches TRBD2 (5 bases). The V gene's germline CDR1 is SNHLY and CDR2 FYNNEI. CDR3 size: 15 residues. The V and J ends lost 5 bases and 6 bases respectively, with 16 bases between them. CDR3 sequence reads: CASSITSNGAGELFF. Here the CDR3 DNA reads TGTGCCAGCAGTATCACTAGTAATGGGGCCGGGGAGCTGTTTTTT.

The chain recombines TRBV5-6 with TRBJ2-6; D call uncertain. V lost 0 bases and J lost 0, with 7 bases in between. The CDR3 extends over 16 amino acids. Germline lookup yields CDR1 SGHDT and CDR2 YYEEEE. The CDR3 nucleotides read TGTGCCAGCAGCTTGGTGTCGTACTCTGGGGCCAACGTCCTGACTTTC. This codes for CASSLVSYSGANVLTF.